The 9 T cell receptor beta chains below were found in one sample sequenced in a study of neurological immune-mediated disorders. One entry per CDR3 protein results from TCRdb running MiXCR on the 5' RACE reads. This sample has 84,000 or so distinct CDR3 sequences, with about 13% found just once. Regarding time point: longitudinal time-point 2. Specimen: PBMCs. These receptors were taken from a female donor with HTLV-1-associated myelopathy (HAM/TSP).

The rearrangement links TRBV20-1 to TRBJ2-5; D assignment may be TRBD1 or TRBD2 (5 bases each). V gave up 5 bases and J gave up 9 bases, with 13 bases separating them. The CDR3 sequence is 11 residues long. Germline CDR1 reads DFQATT; CDR2 reads SNEGSKA (reference sequence). CDR3 sequence: CSAGGETAQYF. CDR3 coding DNA: TGCAGTGCTGGGGGAGAAACCGCCCAGTACTTC.

This clonotype was seen at least ten times. V is TRBV6-5 and J is TRBJ1-5; possibly TRBD1 for D (5 bases). The V end lost 7 bases, the J end lost 2 bases, and 6 bases lay between the germline ends. This CDR3 is 12 amino acids long. CDR1 and CDR2 from the germline V gene are MNHEY and SVGAGI. CDR3 DNA sequence: TGTGCCAGCAAGACAGGCAATCAGCCCCAGCATTTT. It is translated as CASKTGNQPQHF.

This clonotype was seen ten or more times. The chain is built from TRBV14 and TRBJ2-5, with 14 positions matching TRBD2. The CDR3 consists of 16 residues. V shed 1 base and J 4 bases; nucleotides not matched to a gene: 2. Germline V gene sequence: CDR1 SGHDN, CDR2 FVKESK. DNA for the CDR3: TGTGCCAGCAGCCAAGGGACTAGCGGGGGGCGAGAGACCCAGTACTTC. Translated, it gives CASSQGTSGGRETQYF.

This clonotype was detected ten times or more. The chain links TRBV27 to TRBJ2-5; D uncertain. Trimming left V 4 bases short and J 3 bases short, with 12 bases between. CDR1 and CDR2 from the germline V gene are MNHEY and SMNVEV (reference sequence). The CDR3 totals 14 residues. CDR3 amino acids: CASSSFLPKETQYF. CDR3 sequence (DNA): TGTGCCAGCAGTTCATTTCTCCCTAAAGAGACCCAGTACTTC.

This clonotype was counted at least ten times. The chain carries TRBV2 and TRBJ1-2; no reliable D call. V lost 4 bases and J 5 bases, leaving 14 bases between the germline ends. The CDR3 loop spans 14 amino acids. Per the germline V gene, CDR1 is SNHLY and CDR2 is FYNNEI. The CDR3 DNA sequence: TGTGCCAGCAGTGTTGCTGCGGTGGCATATGGCTACACCTTC. It is translated as CASSVAAVAYGYTF.

This clonotype was detected many times. V and J are TRBV4-2 and TRBJ2-5; 10 bases are a match to TRBD2. Trimming took 1 base from V and 5 from J; bases not matched to a gene: 4. This CDR3 spans 15 amino acids. Germline assignment: CDR1 LGHNA and CDR2 YNFKEQ. Here the CDR3 reads CASSQVASGGETQYF. As DNA, the CDR3 is TGTGCCAGCAGCCAAGTGGCTAGCGGGGGTGAGACCCAGTACTTC.

This clonotype was seen ten or more times. The DNA for the CDR3 is TGTGCCAGCAGCCAGGTCGGGGCCGGCGATGGCTACACCTTC. Protein sequence: CASSQVGAGDGYTF. The chain links TRBV28 to TRBJ1-2; D possibly corresponds to TRBD1 (5 bases). The CDR3 sequence is 14 residues long. The germline V gene has CDR1 MDHEN and CDR2 SYDVKM. V lost 6 bases and J 6 bases, leaving 17 bases between the germline ends.

This clonotype was observed many times. The V gene is TRBV27, the J gene TRBJ1-4; no firm D call. The CDR3 is 16 amino acids. V shed 1 base and J shed 3 bases, with 12 bases lying between them. Germline CDR1 reads MNHEY; CDR2 reads SMNVEV (reference sequence). The CDR3 coding sequence is TGTGCCAGCAGTTTATTGGGGTTTAGCGCTAATGAAAAACTGTTTTTT. It codes for CASSLLGFSANEKLFF.

The V and J genes are TRBV28 and TRBJ2-6, with a tentative D call TRBD2 (5 bases). Germline V gives CDR1 MDHEN, CDR2 SYDVKM. V shed 8 bases and J shed 0 bases, with 8 bases lying between them. This CDR3 is built from 14 residues. The CDR3 DNA reads TGTGCCAGCCGCCGGGGCTCTGGGGCCAACGTCCTGACTTTC. It is translated as CASRRGSGANVLTF.